This TCR beta chain was retrieved from a study of shared clonotypes between healthy human individuals. Only in-frame clones appear in the TCRdb table, and some are missing; sequencing was by immunoSEQ multiplex PCR. The repertoire holds over a million clones, around 97% seen once, with about 1% in the top ten. There are 13 residues in the CDR3. Trimming at V came to 4 bases and at J to 2 bases, leaving 3 bases not matched to a gene. Per germline, CDR1 SQVTM and CDR2 ANQGSEA. The J gene is TRBJ1-2, the V gene TRBV29-1; 8 bases are shared with TRBD1. Sequencing was performed on naive CD4+ T cells sorted from blood. As for subset: CD45RA+ positively selected. This TCR came from a man between 25 and 39 years old in good health. CDR3 nucleotide sequence: TGCAGCGTTGTGGACAGGGCGAACTATGGCTACACCTTC. It codes for CSVVDRANYGYTF.